This is a list of T cell receptor beta chains from one sample in a study of CD8 T cells in Susac syndrome. TCRdb fed the immunoSEQ multiplex PCR reads into MiXCR, producing one record per CDR3 protein. The data hold some 260,000 distinct CDR3 sequences, with around 83% observed a single time. Sequencing was carried out using CD8+ T cells from PBMCs. The receptors stem from a human donor with multiple sclerosis. The CDR3 runs from the conserved cysteine through the conserved F or W. Fields, in order: V gene, D gene, CDR3 length, J gene, clone size, CDR3 protein, CDR3 DNA. A D gene is named only where the DNA matches it firmly. Size tells how often a clone was seen (once, few, many) or the class of an expanded clone, and some rows leave it out.

>TRBV30|TRBD2|15|TRBJ2-1|once
CACRTSGSPYNEQFF
TGTGCCTGCCGGACTAGCGGGAGTCCCTACAATGAGCAGTTCTTC
>TRBV9|NA|15|TRBJ1-3|NA
CASSGTAFKGNTIYF
TGTGCCAGCAGCGGGACAGCCTTTAAAGGAAACACCATATATTTT
>TRBV10-3|NA|14|TRBJ2-5|NA
CAISENQREETQYF
TGTGCCATCAGTGAGAATCAGCGGGAAGAGACCCAGTACTTC
>TRBV11-2|NA|15|TRBJ1-1|NA
CASSSRWEVRTEAFF
TGTGCCAGCAGCTCGAGATGGGAAGTCAGGACTGAAGCTTTCTTT
>TRBV10-3|TRBD1|17|TRBJ2-7|NA
CAISESVGAGGYYEQYF
TGTGCCATCAGTGAGTCGGTTGGGGCAGGGGGATACTACGAGCAGTACTTC
>TRBV7-9|NA|13|TRBJ2-5|NA
CASSPPGQETQYF
TGTGCCAGCAGCCCACCGGGCCAAGAGACCCAGTACTTC
>TRBV27|NA|19|TRBJ2-6|once
CASSTLGPLGASGANVLTF
TGTGCCAGCAGTACCCTGGGACCTCTTGGGGCCTCTGGGGCCAACGTCCTGACTTTC
>TRBV27|NA|15|TRBJ2-2|few
CASSFDSTNTGELFF
TGTGCCAGCAGTTTCGACTCCACGAACACCGGGGAGCTGTTTTTT
>TRBV10-3|NA|17|TRBJ1-3|NA
CAISERQTQGRGNTIYF
TGTGCCATCAGTGAGCGGCAAACGCAGGGGAGGGGAAACACCATATATTTT
>TRBV9|NA|14|TRBJ1-3|NA
CASSMGRSENTIYF
TGTGCCAGCAGCATGGGGAGGTCTGAAAACACCATATATTTT
>TRBV7-9|TRBD1|15|TRBJ1-4|once
CASSARTGGIEKLFF
TGTGCCAGCAGCGCCCGGACAGGGGGCATTGAAAAACTGTTTTTT
>TRBV7-9|TRBD1|15|TRBJ2-1|NA
CASSLGQGGPNEQFF
TGTGCCAGCAGCTTAGGACAGGGCGGCCCCAATGAGCAGTTCTTC
>TRBV15|NA|11|TRBJ1-2|NA
CATETSGGYTF
TGTGCCACCGAAACAAGCGGCGGCTACACCTTC
>TRBV11-3|NA|18|TRBJ2-2|NA
CASSLEGVGTNNTGELFF
TGTGCCAGCAGCTTAGAGGGTGTCGGGACAAATAACACCGGGGAGCTGTTTTTT
>TRBV12-3/TRBV12-4|NA|14|TRBJ2-2|NA
CASSLRGSTGELFF
TGTGCCAGCAGTTTAAGGGGGAGCACCGGGGAGCTGTTTTTT
>TRBV6-1|NA|12|TRBJ2-7|NA
CATLEQGLEQYF
TGTGCCACTCTCGAACAGGGATTGGAGCAGTACTTC
>TRBV20-1|TRBD2|16|TRBJ2-3|NA
CSARDSGGGGTDTQYF
TGCAGTGCTAGAGATTCGGGAGGGGGGGGCACAGATACGCAGTATTTT
>TRBV11-1|NA|16|TRBJ2-2|NA
CASSFGTEQNTGELFF
TGTGCCAGCAGCTTCGGGACGGAGCAAAACACCGGGGAGCTGTTTTTT
>TRBV20-1|NA|14|TRBJ2-3|NA
CSARPILDEDTQYF
TGCAGTGCTAGGCCCATTTTGGATGAGGATACGCAGTATTTT
>TRBV2|NA|14|TRBJ2-2|NA
CAASDDRFTGELFF
TGTGCCGCCTCTGATGACAGGTTCACCGGGGAGCTGTTTTTT
>TRBV19|NA|15|TRBJ2-1|few
CASSIDSSAYNEQFF
TGTGCCAGTAGTATAGACTCTAGCGCATACAATGAGCAGTTCTTC
>TRBV14|NA|18|TRBJ2-1|NA
CASSQAIGRLDSYNEQFF
TGTGCCAGCAGCCAAGCGATCGGTCGGCTCGACTCCTACAATGAGCAGTTCTTC
>TRBV20-1|NA|12|TRBJ2-7|few
CSARDTPYEQYF
TGCAGTGCTAGAGATACCCCCTACGAGCAGTACTTC
>TRBV6-1|TRBD2|14|TRBJ2-3|few
CASSWEGRTDTQYF
TGTGCCAGCTCCTGGGAGGGCCGCACAGATACGCAGTATTTT
>TRBV20-1|NA|18|TRBJ2-4|NA
CSARDRSDLGATKNIQYF
TGCAGTGCTAGAGATCGTAGTGACTTGGGGGCGACCAAAAACATTCAGTACTTC
>TRBV28|TRBD1|14|TRBJ1-2|NA
CASSLRGTGVGYTF
TGTGCCAGCAGTTTGAGGGGGACAGGGGTTGGCTACACCTTC
>TRBV5-6|TRBD2|14|TRBJ2-1|NA
CASSFGTSNNEQFF
TGTGCCAGCAGCTTTGGGACTAGCAACAATGAGCAGTTCTTC
>TRBV2|NA|11|TRBJ1-1|NA
CASPTRVLAFF
TGTGCCAGCCCCACCAGGGTTTTGGCTTTCTTT
>TRBV20-1|TRBD2|14|TRBJ2-7|NA
CSARVPGGPYEQYF
TGCAGTGCTAGAGTACCGGGAGGGCCCTACGAGCAGTACTTC
>TRBV5-1|TRBD1|16|TRBJ2-7|NA
CASSRLSPGQGHEQYF
TGCGCCAGCAGCCGATTGAGCCCGGGACAGGGACACGAGCAGTACTTC
>TRBV10-3|TRBD1|17|TRBJ2-3|NA
CAISDSIGTGRTDTQYF
TGTGCCATCAGTGATTCAATCGGGACAGGGAGAACAGATACGCAGTATTTT
>TRBV6-1|NA|16|TRBJ2-1|NA
CASSQTLRKTYNEQFF
TGTGCCAGCAGTCAAACGCTTAGGAAAACCTACAATGAGCAGTTCTTC
>TRBV28|NA|16|TRBJ2-1|NA
CASSLWTGSAVEEQFF
TGTGCCAGCAGTTTATGGACCGGGTCCGCTGTGGAGGAGCAGTTCTTC
>TRBV11-1|TRBD2|13|TRBJ2-1|NA
CASSLGASRGGLF
TGTGCCAGCAGCTTAGGGGCGAGCCGCGGGGGACTCTTC
>TRBV30|TRBD1|15|TRBJ2-7|NA
CAWSGTGGVFYEQYF
TGTGCCTGGAGTGGGACAGGGGGCGTTTTCTACGAGCAGTACTTC
>TRBV7-9|TRBD1|16|TRBJ1-6|NA
CASSHRPGQYRSPLHF
TGTGCCAGCAGCCACCGTCCGGGACAGTATCGATCACCCCTCCACTTT
>TRBV24-1|TRBD2|19|TRBJ2-2|NA
CATSDAGTSGGVERFGLFF
TGTGCCACCAGTGACGCCGGGACTAGCGGGGGGGTTGAAAGGTTCGGGCTGTTTTTT
>TRBV5-1|TRBD1|17|TRBJ2-2|NA
CASTREKTGGRTGELFF
TGCGCCAGCACCCGAGAGAAGACAGGGGGGCGAACCGGGGAGCTGTTTTTT
>TRBV6-5|NA|15|TRBJ1-4|few
CASSYESGVNEKLFF
TGTGCCAGCAGTTACGAGTCAGGAGTTAATGAAAAACTGTTTTTT
>TRBV30|TRBD2|16|TRBJ2-2|NA
CAWRLAGTLNTGELFF
TGTGCCTGGAGACTAGCGGGGACCTTGAACACCGGGGAGCTGTTTTTT
>TRBV2|NA|11|TRBJ1-1|NA
CASSGAPEAFF
TGTGCCAGCAGTGGAGCCCCTGAAGCTTTCTTT
>TRBV27|NA|15|TRBJ2-1|NA
CASSSISGSYNEQFF
TGTGCCAGCAGTTCAATAAGTGGTTCCTACAATGAGCAGTTCTTC
>TRBV5-1|TRBD2|16|TRBJ2-3|NA
CASRQKTSGDTDTQYF
TGCGCCAGCAGACAAAAGACTAGCGGGGACACAGATACGCAGTATTTT
>TRBV10-3|TRBD2|16|TRBJ2-1|NA
CAITGTSGSGNNEQFF
TGTGCCATCACCGGGACTAGCGGGAGCGGGAACAATGAGCAGTTCTTC
>TRBV27|NA|15|TRBJ1-1|NA
CASSWVGTENTEAFF
TGTGCCAGCAGTTGGGTTGGGACCGAGAACACTGAAGCTTTCTTT
>TRBV14|TRBD1|15|TRBJ2-1|NA
CASSLGTGGGNERFF
TGTGCCAGCAGCCTCGGGACAGGGGGAGGCAATGAGCGGTTCTTC
>TRBV28|NA|11|TRBJ2-5|NA
CASRLAEAQYF
TGTGCCAGCAGACTAGCTGAGGCCCAGTACTTC
>TRBV11-2|TRBD2|18|TRBJ2-3|NA
CASSLRSWADGRTDTQYF
TGTGCCAGCAGCTTACGATCGTGGGCAGACGGGAGGACAGATACGCAGTATTTT
>TRBV3-1|TRBD2|15|TRBJ2-7|once
CASSQVGGTIYEQYF
TGTGCCAGCAGTCAAGTTGGCGGGACTATTTACGAGCAGTACTTC
>TRBV2|TRBD2|18|TRBJ2-7|few
CASSEAWVTSGRSYEQYF
TGTGCCAGCAGTGAAGCGTGGGTGACTAGCGGGAGGTCATACGAGCAGTACTTC
>TRBV9|TRBD1|15|TRBJ1-1|NA
CASSVEGQGATEAFF
TGTGCCAGCAGCGTAGAGGGACAGGGAGCCACTGAAGCTTTCTTT
>TRBV28|TRBD1|15|TRBJ1-5|NA
CASSLGDSFNQPQHF
TGTGCCAGCAGCTTGGGGGACAGCTTTAATCAGCCCCAGCATTTT
>TRBV6-2/TRBV6-3|TRBD2|16|TRBJ2-1|NA
CASSRGTSGSRNEQFF
TGTGCCAGCAGCCGAGGGACTAGCGGGAGTAGGAATGAGCAGTTCTTC
>TRBV16|NA|13|TRBJ2-2|NA
CASSQRSYGELFF
TGTGCCAGCAGCCAACGGAGTTATGGGGAGCTGTTTTTT